Each of the 17 T cell receptor beta chains below was sequenced from the same sample in a study of patients and donors after allogeneic stem cell transplantation. TCRdb redid the calling of the RT-PCR reads with MiXCR, one entry per CDR3 protein. Among hundreds of thousands of distinct CDR3 sequences listed, under 20% were seen once. The source material was blood, either unsorted or a sorted T cell fraction (not recorded which). The source is a human donor who was either an allogeneic HSCT recipient or a stem cell or donor lymphocyte infusion donor (not recorded which). It is not recorded whose cells these are; they may come from a transplant donor.

This clonotype was counted at least ten times. The chain is built from TRBV20-1 and TRBJ1-5, with D maybe TRBD1 (5 bases). Per the germline V gene, CDR1 is DFQATT and CDR2 is SNEGSKA (reference sequence). Deletions cut 5 bases from V and 0 bases from J, with 17 bases between. There are 16 residues in the CDR3. The CDR3 spells CSAVSGTGYSNQPQHF. The CDR3 nucleotides read TGCAGTGCTGTTTCCGGGACGGGCTATAGCAATCAGCCCCAGCATTTT.

Regarding this clonotype: This clone may be a read error of a much larger clone one base away. V and J are TRBV9 and TRBJ2-1; TRBD1 is a possible D gene (6 bases). Germline values: CDR1 SGDLS, CDR2 YYNGEE. Deletions cut 4 bases from V and 3 bases from J, with 14 bases between. The CDR3 has 15 residues. The DNA for the CDR3 is TGTGCCAGCAGCCTCCGACCAGGGGACTACAATGAGCAGTTCTTC. As protein: CASSLRPGDYNEQFF.

This clonotype was observed many times. The genes are TRBV12-3 or TRBV12-4 and TRBJ1-4; no clear D gene. V lost 4 bases, J lost 5 bases, and 8 bases lay in between. The CDR3 is 13 residues long. The CDR3 region is CASSWGSNEKLFF. The CDR3 DNA reads TGTGCCAGCAGTTGGGGAAGCAATGAAAAACTGTTTTTT.

Ten or more counts support this clonotype. The chain uses TRBV12-3 or TRBV12-4 and TRBJ2-7, with D possibly matching TRBD1 (5 bases). The CDR3 covers 14 residues. Trimming pared 5 bases from V and 2 bases from J, leaving 13 bases between. The CDR3 bases are TGTGCCAGCAGTGACCGACAGAGCACCTACGAGCAGTACTTC. Its protein product is CASSDRQSTYEQYF.

The chain carries TRBV12-3 or TRBV12-4 and TRBJ1-6; tentative D call: TRBD1 (5 bases). The germline V and J ends were trimmed by 6 bases and 6 bases, with 6 bases remaining between them. The CDR3 spans 12 residues. CDR3 region: CASSRVNSPLHF. The CDR3 nucleotides read TGTGCCAGCAGCAGGGTTAATTCACCCCTCCACTTT.

This clonotype was found a few times. The CDR3 loop reads CASSIQRGTNTGELFF. CDR3 DNA sequence: TGTGCCAGTAGTATACAGAGGGGGACGAACACCGGGGAGCTGTTTTTT. V and J are TRBV19 and TRBJ2-2; tentatively, D is TRBD1 (6 bases). Per the germline V gene, CDR1 is LNHDA and CDR2 is SQIVND (reference sequence). The CDR3 has 16 amino acids. V was cut by 2 bases and J by 0 bases, with 10 bases left in between.

This clonotype was observed a handful of times. One end of the junction does not line up with germline, which may come from a read error. This chain joins TRBV27 and TRBJ2-5; D remains unclear. Germline lookup yields CDR1 MNHEY and CDR2 SMNVEV (reference sequence). CDR3 length: 14 amino acids. The CDR3 DNA reads as TGTGCCAGCAGTTTCCAGCAGGCCAAAGAGACCCAGTCCTTC. Translation: CASSFQQAKETQSF.

The chain is built from TRBV10-3 and TRBJ1-3, with D hard to call. The CDR3 runs to 16 residues. V was clipped by 5 bases and J by 0 bases, with 14 bases between them. Germline CDR1 and CDR2: ENHRY and SYGVKD. This chain's CDR3 is CAISPMTDSSGNTIYF. CDR3 nucleotides: TGTGCCATCAGTCCTATGACGGATTCCTCTGGAAACACCATATATTTT.

This clonotype was counted a few times. The rearrangement uses TRBV19 and TRBJ2-1, with 10 bases lining up with TRBD2. The germline gives CDR1 LNHDA, CDR2 SQIVND (reference sequence). Trimming removed 3 bases from V and 2 bases from J; junction bases left unmatched: 4. The length of the CDR3 is 16 residues. The CDR3 coding sequence is TGTGCCAGTAGTATCGGTAGCGGGGGGCCCTACAATGAGCAGTTCTTC. This gives the protein CASSIGSGGPYNEQFF.

V gene TRBV20-1 combines with J gene TRBJ1-1; D is unclear. The CDR3 runs 13 residues. Per the germline V gene, CDR1 is DFQATT and CDR2 is SNEGSKA (reference sequence). V lost 3 bases and J lost 5, with 13 bases in between. This chain's CDR3 is CSASLGPGTEAFF. The CDR3, as DNA: TGCAGTGCTAGTCTCGGGCCTGGGACTGAAGCTTTCTTT.

This clonotype was counted a few times. This chain links TRBV3-1 with TRBJ2-1; 7 positions agree with TRBD2. Germline CDR1 is LGHDT and CDR2 is YNNKEL (reference sequence). Losses at the gene ends were 4 bases for V and 9 bases for J; bases not matched to a gene: 3. The CDR3 covers 12 residues. CDR3 coding DNA: TGTGCCAGCAGCCCACAGCGGGGTGAGCAGTTCTTC. Translating gives CASSPQRGEQFF.

The chain recombines TRBV15 with TRBJ1-6; D remains ambiguous. Trimming took off 4 bases at V and 7 bases at J, with 14 bases between the two ends. CDR1 is LNHNV and CDR2 is YYDKDF in the germline V gene (reference sequence). There are 15 residues in the CDR3. CDR3 residues: CATSTRDQGNSPLHF. The DNA of the CDR3 is TGTGCCACCAGCACCCGTGATCAAGGGAATTCACCCCTCCACTTT.

The chain couples TRBV5-5 to TRBJ1-2, with D unresolved. The CDR3 contains 14 residues. The germline V gene encodes CDR1 SGHKS and CDR2 YYEKEE (reference sequence). With 4 bases removed from V and 7 bases from J, the gap between germline ends came to 17 bases. The CDR3 sequence: CASSPGFDYRGYTF. CDR3 DNA sequence: TGTGCCAGCAGCCCTGGGTTTGACTACCGTGGCTACACCTTC.

The chain has TRBV19 and TRBJ2-5; D remains unclear. The V gene lost 2 bases and the J gene lost 3 bases, with 1 base spanning the gap. The CDR3 length is 11 residues. Germline CDR1 reads LNHDA; CDR2 reads SQIVND (reference sequence). CDR3: CASSIKETQYF. The CDR3, as DNA: TGTGCCAGTAGTATAAAAGAGACCCAGTACTTC.

The chain recombines TRBV6-1 with TRBJ2-5, with 12 bases that match TRBD2. Germline CDR1 and CDR2: MNHNS and SASEGT. V lost 6 bases to trimming and J lost 2 bases; unmatched junction nucleotides: 4. This CDR3 is built from 15 residues. Here the CDR3 reads CASRQLAGGQETQYF. In DNA form, the CDR3 reads TGTGCCAGCAGACAACTAGCGGGAGGACAAGAGACCCAGTACTTC.

V usage is TRBV5-1 and J usage is TRBJ1-4; D is ambiguous. Germline-derived CDR1 and CDR2 are SGHRS and YFSETQ. Trimming cost V 3 bases and J 0 bases, with 9 bases left between them. CDR3 length: 15 residues. The CDR3 reads CASSSRESTNEKLFF. The CDR3 DNA is TGCGCCAGCAGCTCTCGGGAGTCAACTAATGAAAAACTGTTTTTT.

The chain carries TRBV7-2 and TRBJ2-7, with 9 bases aligning to TRBD1. This CDR3 has 16 residues. V lost 1 base, J lost 4 bases, and 8 bases stayed unmatched. Germline CDR1 SGHTA, CDR2 FQGNSA. In DNA form, the CDR3 reads TGTGCCAGCAGCTTAGAGGGGGGGACAGGGTATTACGAGCAGTACTTC. This codes for CASSLEGGTGYYEQYF.